The clone carrying this T cell receptor (beta chain) was counted ten times or more. Its antigen is not identified. The sample originates from a study of neurological immune-mediated disorders. Study outcomes and limitations: One related-CDR3 cluster, identified by phylogenetic grouping, held the repertoires of 18 of 34 multiple sclerosis patients and was a possible signature. No sharing of CDR3 amino acid sequences was observed among expanded clones across subjects, suggesting private repertoires in all groups.

Source material was 2 million unsorted PBMCs, stored at -80 °C in RNAlater. The team produced cDNA through 5'RACE using 10-nucleotide random UMIs. In TCRdb, the 5' RACE reads were re-called with MiXCR into one record per CDR3 protein. Of tens of thousands of distinct CDR3 sequences listed, less than 5% are singletons. The germline V and J ends were trimmed by 4 bases and 1 base, with 15 bases remaining between them. The length of the CDR3 is 15 residues. Germline loops: CDR1 SGHRS, CDR2 YFSETQ. The TCR was taken from a man in his fifties or sixties with multiple sclerosis. The sample was PBMCs. This chain joins TRBV5-1 and TRBJ2-7, with D possibly TRBD2 on 5 matching bases. The CDR3 protein is CASSADWDRSYEQYF. The CDR3 nucleotides are TGCGCCAGCAGCGCGGACTGGGATAGGTCCTACGAGCAGTACTTC.